One TCR beta chain is described in this entry. Its matching antigen is unknown. This CDR3 has 19 amino acids. The V end was cut by 7 bases, the J end by 0 bases, with 23 bases between. Germline CDR1 is SGHRS and CDR2 is YFSETQ. The sample belongs to a study of OX40 agonist ivuxolimab in advanced cancers. Study at large: Ivuxolimab was delivered to patients intravenously every 2 weeks at doses spanning 0.01 to 10 mg/kg.

Findings and caveats of the study: In the 0.1-3.0 mg/kg groups, partial responders showed among the lowest expansion.

Libraries were prepared by immunoSEQ multiplex PCR; TCRdb keeps only in-frame clonotypes and omits some of them. The sample yields 90,000 to 100,000 clones, roughly 95% seen once. The chain uses TRBV5-1 and TRBJ2-6; D not resolved. The source material was CD4+ or CD8+ T cells sorted from blood, sampled in a trial of the OX40 agonist ivuxolimab. The TCR sequence derives from an adult with an advanced solid tumor such as melanoma, head and neck, liver or kidney cancer. CDR3 region: CASADFRWNSGSGANVLTF. The CDR3 coding sequence is TGCGCCAGCGCCGATTTCAGGTGGAACTCTGGCTCTGGGGCCAACGTCCTGACTTTC.